This T cell receptor (beta chain) derives from a study of shared clonotypes between healthy human individuals. V was clipped by 4 bases and J by 9 bases, with 13 bases between them. The CDR3 is 13 amino acids. Looked up from germline, CDR1 is MGHDK and CDR2 is SYGVNS. In unsorted samples, genomic DNA was obtained using 94 million or so PBMCs. Comments on this clone: Its antigen is unknown.

The study's findings and limits: Apart from blood, nothing was sampled; tissue repertoires likely differ. Read depth was anticipated to influence clonotype sharing among donors.

Deep-level assay runs were performed. The protocol was immunoSEQ multiplex PCR, while the TCRdb copy is restricted to in-frame clones and leaves out a portion. The table records some 510,000 clones, more than 65% of them present only once. V usage is TRBV25-1 and J usage is TRBJ2-1, with no clear D. Sequencing was carried out using PBMCs. The receptor was derived from a woman in her 40s in good health. Some clones in this sample may be carry-over from other donors' samples. The CDR3 region is CASSVGVPSEQFF. The CDR3 DNA reads as TGTGCCAGCAGTGTTGGGGTTCCCAGTGAGCAGTTCTTC. The full variable domain, with the rest looked up from reference TRBV25-1 and TRBJ2-1, is EADIYQTPRYLVIGTGKKITLECSQTMGHDKMYWYQQDPGMELHLIHYSYGVNSTEKGDLSSESTVSRIRTEHFPLTLESARPSHTSQYLCASSVGVPSEQFFGPGTRLTVL.